Listed below are T cell receptor beta chains from one sample, sequenced in a study of T cells in Graves' hyperthyroidism and ophthalmopathy. TCRdb called the multiplex PCR reads again in MiXCR, with one record for every CDR3 protein. The sample has around 430,000 distinct CDR3 sequences; 15% are singletons. The sequenced sample was blood. The receptors shown here come from a woman in her twenties or thirties with Graves' hyperthyroidism. CDR3s include the opening cysteine and the closing phenylalanine or tryptophan. The order of the fields is clone size, V gene, D gene, J gene, CDR3 protein, CDR3 DNA. D genes are given only for firm matches. The size entry is marked missing in some rows and otherwise reads once, few, many or a size class.

many	TRBV28	-	TRBJ1-2	CASSFGGLGYNGYTF	TGTGCCAGCAGTTTTGGAGGACTGGGATATAATGGCTACACCTTC
few	TRBV7-9	TRBD2	TRBJ2-5	CATSAGGYQETQYF	TGTGCCACCTCGGCCGGGGGGTACCAAGAGACCCAGTACTTC
many	TRBV18	-	TRBJ2-1	CASSRKRTLVAFDEQFF	TGTGCCAGCTCACGTAAACGGACCCTTGTAGCTTTTGATGAGCAGTTCTTC
few	TRBV19	-	TRBJ1-1	CASSIQRGRRLDTEAFF	TGTGCCAGTAGTATTCAGAGAGGGAGGCGGCTGGACACTGAAGCTTTCTTT
-	TRBV20-1	-	TRBJ1-1	CSANGLRGHTEAFF	TGCAGTGCTAATGGGCTGCGGGGCCACACTGAAGCTTTCTTT
-	TRBV6-1	TRBD2	TRBJ2-5	CASRRTSGSEGETQYF	TGTGCCAGCAGAAGGACTAGCGGGAGTGAGGGTGAGACCCAGTACTTC
many	TRBV20-1	-	TRBJ1-2	CSARDLAAVNYYGYTF	TGCAGTGCTAGAGATTTGGCAGCCGTCAATTACTATGGCTACACCTTC
-	TRBV15	TRBD2	TRBJ2-2	CATSVAGLVAGELFF	TGTGCCACCAGCGTTGCGGGACTAGTGGCCGGGGAGCTGTTTTTT
-	TRBV27	-	TRBJ2-7	CASRLGVGSYEQYF	TGTGCCAGCAGGCTAGGGGTAGGATCCTACGAGCAGTACTTC
few	TRBV5-1	TRBD2	TRBJ2-3	CASSFAFTSGGNTDTQYF	TGCGCCAGCAGCTTTGCATTTACTAGCGGGGGTAACACAGATACGCAGTATTTT
few	TRBV10-3	-	TRBJ2-1	CAISELAISHNEQFF	TGTGCCATCAGTGAGTTGGCTATTTCTCACAATGAGCAGTTCTTC
few	TRBV6-1	-	TRBJ2-7	CASESQTYEQYF	TGTGCCAGCGAGAGCCAGACCTACGAGCAGTACTTC
many	TRBV28	-	TRBJ2-1	CASSLSATGDEQFF	TGTGCCAGCAGTTTATCCGCTACAGGCGATGAGCAGTTCTTC
many	TRBV11-3	TRBD1	TRBJ1-1	CASSGTGAKSEAFF	TGTGCCAGCAGCGGGACAGGGGCGAAGTCTGAAGCTTTCTTT
-	TRBV5-4	TRBD2	TRBJ2-1	CASSLGRGEQFF	TGTGCCAGCAGCTTAGGGAGGGGTGAGCAGTTCTTC
many	TRBV2	-	TRBJ1-6	CASSEDNSPLHF	TGTGCCAGCAGTGAAGACAATTCACCCCTCCACTTT
few	TRBV3-1	-	TRBJ2-3	CASSRGPGSTDTQYF	TGTGCCAGCAGCCGGGGGCCGGGGTCCACAGATACGCAGTATTTT
many	TRBV30	-	TRBJ2-1	CAWKGFYEQFF	TGTGCCTGGAAGGGGTTCTATGAGCAGTTCTTC
many	TRBV6-1	TRBD2	TRBJ2-7	CASTARTELANVYEQYF	TGTGCCAGCACCGCGAGAACCGAACTAGCGAATGTCTACGAGCAGTACTTC
few	TRBV5-1	-	TRBJ2-7	CAGSSSPYEQYF	TGCGCCGGCAGCAGCAGCCCCTACGAGCAGTACTTC
many	TRBV2	-	TRBJ2-1	CASRPFGNEQFF	TGTGCCAGCAGACCTTTTGGCAATGAGCAGTTCTTC
few	TRBV27	-	TRBJ1-1	CASSLTPAVNTEAFF	TGTGCCAGCAGTTTAACCCCCGCGGTAAACACTGAAGCTTTCTTT
few	TRBV7-3	-	TRBJ2-1	CASSHLERYNEQFF	TGTGCCAGCAGCCACTTAGAGCGGTACAATGAGCAGTTCTTC
many	TRBV7-2	TRBD2	TRBJ2-1	CASSSPTSGPSSYNEQFF	TGTGCCAGCAGCTCCCCTACTAGCGGCCCCTCCTCCTACAATGAGCAGTTCTTC
-	TRBV7-9	-	TRBJ2-7	CASSLSFLEGQGRGEQYF	TGTGCCAGCAGCTTATCTTTTCTCGAGGGGCAGGGAAGAGGGGAGCAGTACTTC
few	TRBV7-3	-	TRBJ2-1	CASSLTRESNEQFF	TGTGCCAGCAGCTTAACCCGGGAGTCGAATGAGCAGTTCTTC
once	TRBV7-9	-	TRBJ1-3	CASSLIGGIKTGNTIYF	TGTGCCAGCAGCTTAATAGGAGGGATTAAAACCGGAAACACCATATATTTT
-	TRBV6-9	-	TRBJ2-2	CASSYGDTGELFF	TGTGCCAGCAGTTACGGGGACACCGGGGAGCTGTTTTTT
-	TRBV5-6	-	TRBJ1-4	CASSLQGVQEKLFF	TGTGCCAGCAGCTTACAGGGCGTCCAAGAAAAACTGTTTTTT
-	TRBV7-2	TRBD2	TRBJ2-3	CASTPWASGDRTDTQYF	TGTGCCAGCACCCCTTGGGCTAGCGGGGATCGCACAGATACGCAGTATTTT
-	TRBV30	-	TRBJ1-5	CAWSGTDSNQPQHF	TGTGCCTGGAGTGGTACGGACAGTAACCAGCCCCAGCATTTT